The rows below give T cell receptor beta chains drawn from one sample of a study of regulatory T cells in long-lasting Graves disease. TCRdb re-derived calls from the multiplex PCR reads in MiXCR, one entry per CDR3 protein. Of roughly 450,000 distinct CDR3 sequences in the sample, 23% were seen once. The sequencing here drew on peripheral blood mononuclear cells (PBMCs), taken when the disease was refractory, from a patient treated with antithyroid drugs. These receptors originate from a female donor with Graves disease. Each CDR3 is given with its conserved first and last residue. Clone size, where shown, is once, few, many, or a class for clones that have expanded.

-	TRBJ2-2	TRBV6-2/TRBV6-3	CASGNGGELFF
many	TRBJ1-5	TRBV7-8	CASSLRGQSNQPQHF
few	TRBJ2-7	TRBV25-1	CASSEFTGGEQYF
many	TRBJ2-2	TRBV28	CASSFGGPQTGELFF
-	TRBJ2-5	TRBV6-2/TRBV6-3	CASSIKETQYF
few	TRBJ2-7	TRBV10-3	CAIRQLAGFDEQYF
few	TRBJ2-7	TRBV27	CASSPTPGQGIGEQYF
many	TRBJ1-1	TRBV6-2/TRBV6-3	CASSWGGTVNTEAFF
-	TRBJ1-1	TRBV7-2	CASSLRFPGQGNTEAFF
many	TRBJ2-7	TRBV2	CASSGVQGYYEQYF
-	TRBJ1-1	TRBV7-9	CASSQVGAMNTEAFF
few	TRBJ1-4	TRBV3-1	CASSLTGSLGEKLFF
-	TRBJ2-5	TRBV29-1	CSVGDRGRHQETQYF